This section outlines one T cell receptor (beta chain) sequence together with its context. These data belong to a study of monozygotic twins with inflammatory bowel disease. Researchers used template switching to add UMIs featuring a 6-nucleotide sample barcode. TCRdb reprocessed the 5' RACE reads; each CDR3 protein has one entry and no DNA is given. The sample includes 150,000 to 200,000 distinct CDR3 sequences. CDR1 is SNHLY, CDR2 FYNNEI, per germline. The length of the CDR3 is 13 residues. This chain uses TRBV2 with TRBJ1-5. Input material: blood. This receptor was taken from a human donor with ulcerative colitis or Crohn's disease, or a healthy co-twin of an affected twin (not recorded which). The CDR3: CASTRIYNQPQHF.